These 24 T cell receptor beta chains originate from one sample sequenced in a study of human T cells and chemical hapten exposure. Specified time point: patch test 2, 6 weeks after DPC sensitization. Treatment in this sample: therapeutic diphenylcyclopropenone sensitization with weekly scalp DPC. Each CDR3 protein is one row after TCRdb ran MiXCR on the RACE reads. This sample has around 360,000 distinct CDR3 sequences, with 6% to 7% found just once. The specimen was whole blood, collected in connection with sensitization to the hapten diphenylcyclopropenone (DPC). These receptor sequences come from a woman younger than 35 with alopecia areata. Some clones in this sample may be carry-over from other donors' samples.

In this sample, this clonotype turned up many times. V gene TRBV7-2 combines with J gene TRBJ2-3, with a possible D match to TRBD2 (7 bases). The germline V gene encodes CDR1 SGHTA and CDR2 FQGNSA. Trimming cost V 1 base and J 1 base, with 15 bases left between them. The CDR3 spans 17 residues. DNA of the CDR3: TGTGCCAGCAGCTTAGTAGGTGGCGGGGGCGGCACAGATACGCAGTATTTT. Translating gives CASSLVGGGGGTDTQYF.

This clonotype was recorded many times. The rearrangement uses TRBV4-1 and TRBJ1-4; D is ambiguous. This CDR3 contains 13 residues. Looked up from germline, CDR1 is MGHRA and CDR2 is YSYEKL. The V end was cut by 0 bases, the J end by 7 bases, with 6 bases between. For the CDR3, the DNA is TGCGCCAGCAGCCAAGATCCAGCTGAAAAACTGTTTTTT. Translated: CASSQDPAEKLFF.

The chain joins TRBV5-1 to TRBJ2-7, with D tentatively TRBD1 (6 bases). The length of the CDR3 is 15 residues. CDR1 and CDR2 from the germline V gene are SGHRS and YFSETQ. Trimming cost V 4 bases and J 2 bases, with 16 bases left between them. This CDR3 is CASSLKKQGPYEQYF. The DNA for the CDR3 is TGCGCCAGCAGCCTCAAAAAACAGGGTCCCTACGAGCAGTACTTC.

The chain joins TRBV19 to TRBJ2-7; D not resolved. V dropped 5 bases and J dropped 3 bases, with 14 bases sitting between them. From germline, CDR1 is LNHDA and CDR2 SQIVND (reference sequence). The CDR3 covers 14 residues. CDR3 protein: CASSSQARDYEQYF. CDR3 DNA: TGTGCCAGTAGTTCCCAGGCTAGGGACTACGAGCAGTACTTC.

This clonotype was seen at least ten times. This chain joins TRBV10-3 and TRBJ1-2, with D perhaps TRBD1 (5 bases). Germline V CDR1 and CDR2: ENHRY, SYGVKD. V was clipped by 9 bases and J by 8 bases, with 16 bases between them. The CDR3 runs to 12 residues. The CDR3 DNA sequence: TGTGCCATTCTAAAGGGAGGGACGGGCTACACCTTC. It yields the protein CAILKGGTGYTF.

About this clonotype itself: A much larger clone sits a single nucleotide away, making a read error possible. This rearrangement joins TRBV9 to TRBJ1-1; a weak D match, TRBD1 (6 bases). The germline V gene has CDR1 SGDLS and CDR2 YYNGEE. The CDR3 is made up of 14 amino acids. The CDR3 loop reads CANSPTGGGTEAFF. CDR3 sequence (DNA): TGTGCCAACAGCCCGACAGGTGGAGGGACTGAAGCTTTCTTT.

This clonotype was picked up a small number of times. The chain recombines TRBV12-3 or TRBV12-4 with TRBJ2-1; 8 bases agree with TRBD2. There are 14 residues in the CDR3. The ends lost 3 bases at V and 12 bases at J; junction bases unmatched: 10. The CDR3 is CASSFGIPAGVQFF. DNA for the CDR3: TGTGCCAGCAGTTTTGGGATCCCAGCGGGGGTGCAGTTCTTC.

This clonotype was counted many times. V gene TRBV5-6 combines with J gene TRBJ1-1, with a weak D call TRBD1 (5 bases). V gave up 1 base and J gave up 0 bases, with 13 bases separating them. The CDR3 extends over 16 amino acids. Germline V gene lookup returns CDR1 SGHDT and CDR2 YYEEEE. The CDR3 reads CASSLYGGVLNTEAFF. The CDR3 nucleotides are TGTGCCAGCAGCTTGTACGGGGGGGTCTTGAACACTGAAGCTTTCTTT.

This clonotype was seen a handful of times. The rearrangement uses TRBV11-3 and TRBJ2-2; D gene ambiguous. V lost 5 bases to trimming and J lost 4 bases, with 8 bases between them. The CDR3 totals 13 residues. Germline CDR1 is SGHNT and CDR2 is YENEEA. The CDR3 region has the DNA TGTGCCAGCAGCAGGATGGTCACCGGGGAGCTGTTTTTT. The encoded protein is CASSRMVTGELFF.

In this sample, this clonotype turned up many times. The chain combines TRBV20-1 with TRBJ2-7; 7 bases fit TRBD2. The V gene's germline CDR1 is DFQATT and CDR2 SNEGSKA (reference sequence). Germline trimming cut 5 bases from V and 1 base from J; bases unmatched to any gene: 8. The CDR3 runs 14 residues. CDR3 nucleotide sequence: TGCAGTGCTCGCCGGGGCGGGGGTTCCTACGAGCAGTACTTC. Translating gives CSARRGGGSYEQYF.

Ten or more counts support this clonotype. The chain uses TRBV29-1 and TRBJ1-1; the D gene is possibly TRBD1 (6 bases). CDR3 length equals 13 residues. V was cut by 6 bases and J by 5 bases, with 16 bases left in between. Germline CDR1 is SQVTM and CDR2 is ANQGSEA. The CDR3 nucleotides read TGCAGCGTCTGTACAGGGACGGGGACTGAAGCTTTCTTT. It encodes CSVCTGTGTEAFF.

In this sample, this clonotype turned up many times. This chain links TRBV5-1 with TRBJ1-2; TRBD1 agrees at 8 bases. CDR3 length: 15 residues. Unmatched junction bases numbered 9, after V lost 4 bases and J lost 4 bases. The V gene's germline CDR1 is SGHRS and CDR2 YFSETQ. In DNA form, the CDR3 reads TGCGCCAGCAGCGCGAGACAGGGGATAGGCTATGGCTACACCTTC. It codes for CASSARQGIGYGYTF.

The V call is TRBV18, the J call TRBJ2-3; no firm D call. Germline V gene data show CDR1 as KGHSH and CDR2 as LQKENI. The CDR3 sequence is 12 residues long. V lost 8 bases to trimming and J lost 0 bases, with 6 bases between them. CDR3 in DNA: TGTGCCAGCACCTCAAGCACAGATACGCAGTATTTT. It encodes CASTSSTDTQYF.

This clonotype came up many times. CDR3 residues: CATSRGTEEYQPQHF. In nucleotides, the CDR3 is TGTGCCACCAGCAGAGGGACAGAAGAGTATCAGCCCCAGCATTTT. The rearrangement uses TRBV15 and TRBJ1-5; D possibly corresponds to TRBD1 (6 bases). CDR1 is LNHNV, CDR2 YYDKDF, per germline (reference sequence). The CDR3 extends over 15 amino acids. V was shortened by 1 base and J by 5 bases, with 12 bases between the two germline ends. The whole variable domain, filled in from reference TRBV15 and TRBJ1-5, reads DAMVIQNPRYQVTQFGKPVTLSCSQTLNHNVMYWYQQKSSQAPKLLFHYYDKDFNNEADTPDNFQSRRPNTSFCFLDIRSPGLGDTAMYLCATSRGTEEYQPQHFGDGTRLSIL.

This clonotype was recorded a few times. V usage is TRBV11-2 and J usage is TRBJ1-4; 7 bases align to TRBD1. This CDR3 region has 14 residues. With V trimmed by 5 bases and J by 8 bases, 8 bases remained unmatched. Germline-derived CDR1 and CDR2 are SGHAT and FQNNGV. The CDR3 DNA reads TGTGCCAGCAGCGCCGTACTAGGGGGCGAAAAACTGTTTTTT. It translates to CASSAVLGGEKLFF.

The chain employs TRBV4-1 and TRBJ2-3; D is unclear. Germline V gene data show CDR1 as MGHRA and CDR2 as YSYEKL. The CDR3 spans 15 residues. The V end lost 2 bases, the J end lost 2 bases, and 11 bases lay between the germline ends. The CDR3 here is CASSQHRALTDTQYF. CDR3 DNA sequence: TGCGCCAGCAGCCAACATAGGGCACTCACAGATACGCAGTATTTT.

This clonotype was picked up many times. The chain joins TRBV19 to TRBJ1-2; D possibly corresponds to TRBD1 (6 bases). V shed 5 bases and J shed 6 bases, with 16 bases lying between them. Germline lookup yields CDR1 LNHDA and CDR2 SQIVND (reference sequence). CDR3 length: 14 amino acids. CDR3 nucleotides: TGTGCCAGTAGTTTGTCTGGGACATCCCATGGCTACACCTTC. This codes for CASSLSGTSHGYTF.

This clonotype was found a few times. This CDR3 is CASRPSAGRRSGNTIYF. The CDR3, as DNA: TGTGCCAGCAGGCCATCTGCAGGCCGTCGCTCTGGAAACACCATATATTTT. V usage is TRBV7-9 and J usage is TRBJ1-3; D gene ambiguous. This CDR3 is 17 amino acids long. CDR1 is SEHNR, CDR2 FQNEAQ, per germline (reference sequence). The V gene lost 6 bases and the J gene lost 0 bases, with 18 bases spanning the gap.

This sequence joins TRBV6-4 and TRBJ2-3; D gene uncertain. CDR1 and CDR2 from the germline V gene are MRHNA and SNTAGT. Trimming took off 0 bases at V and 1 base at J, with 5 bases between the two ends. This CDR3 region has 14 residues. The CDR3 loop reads CASSDSTGTDTQYF. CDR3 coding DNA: TGTGCCAGCAGTGACTCGACCGGCACAGATACGCAGTATTTT.

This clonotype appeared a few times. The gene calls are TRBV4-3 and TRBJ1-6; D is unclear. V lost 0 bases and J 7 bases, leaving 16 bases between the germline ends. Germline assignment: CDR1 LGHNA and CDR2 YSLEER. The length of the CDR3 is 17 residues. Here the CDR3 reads CASSQDLIGRRNSPLHF. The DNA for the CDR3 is TGCGCCAGCAGCCAAGATCTGATCGGCAGAAGAAATTCACCCCTCCACTTT.

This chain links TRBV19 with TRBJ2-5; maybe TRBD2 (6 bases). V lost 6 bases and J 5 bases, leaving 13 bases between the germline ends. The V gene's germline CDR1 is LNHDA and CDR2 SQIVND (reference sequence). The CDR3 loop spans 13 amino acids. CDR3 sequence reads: CASSRLEGETQYF. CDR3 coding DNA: TGTGCCAGTAGCCGACTAGAAGGGGAGACCCAGTACTTC. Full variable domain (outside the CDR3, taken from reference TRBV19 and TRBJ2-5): DGGITQSPKYLFRKEGQNVTLSCEQNLNHDAMYWYRQDPGQGLRLIYYSQIVNDFQKGDIAEGYSVSREKKESFPLTVTSAQKNPTAFYLCASSRLEGETQYFGPGTRLLVL.

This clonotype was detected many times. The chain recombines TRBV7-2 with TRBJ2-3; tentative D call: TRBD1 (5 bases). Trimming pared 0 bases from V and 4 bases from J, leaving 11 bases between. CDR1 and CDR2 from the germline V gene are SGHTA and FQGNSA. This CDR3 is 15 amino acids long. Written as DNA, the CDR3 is TGTGCCAGCAGCTTAGCAGGGGTGGTGGCAGATACGCAGTATTTT. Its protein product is CASSLAGVVADTQYF.

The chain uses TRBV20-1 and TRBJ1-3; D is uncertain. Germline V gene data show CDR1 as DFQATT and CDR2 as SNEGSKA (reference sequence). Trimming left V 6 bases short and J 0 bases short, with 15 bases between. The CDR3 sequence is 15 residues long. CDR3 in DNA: TGCAGTGCCAGGCCGCCTTACAGCTCTGGAAACACCATATATTTT. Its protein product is CSARPPYSSGNTIYF.

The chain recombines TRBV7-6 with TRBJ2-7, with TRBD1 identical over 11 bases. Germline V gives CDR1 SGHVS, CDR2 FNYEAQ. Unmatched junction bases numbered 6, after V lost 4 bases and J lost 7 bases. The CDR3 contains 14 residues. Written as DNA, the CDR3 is TGTGCCAGCAGCTACTCCGGGACAGGGGGGGAGCAGTACTTC. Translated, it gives CASSYSGTGGEQYF.